This T cell receptor beta chain derives from a study of blood T cell repertoires in COVID-19 (dated by TCRdb to about 2020). For context, the study as a whole: The collaborator samples originated in the United States, Italy and Spain and spanned the acute and convalescent phases of COVID-19. Where HLA class I and class II types were available, the types were taken from metadata supplied by the sample provider, not from assay-based typing. Sample metadata almost always included a de-identified subject ID, COVID-19 status, age in years and sex. The prospective study material was composed of cDNA or gDNA derived from T cells, B-cell-depleted T cells, or PBMCs. Deeply sampled blood TCRbeta repertoires from subjects exposed to, actively infected with, or recovered from COVID-19 were included in the dataset. The samples were drawn from two sources: the first 160 participants of the ongoing ImmuneRACE study, and 1,254 subjects contributed by 6 global collaborators. The repertoires were made available in a free public database intended to serve as a resource for research on the immune response to SARS-CoV-2. General conclusions and limits of the study: How much clinical and demographic metadata was included differed by source and by participant, and the metadata was provided uncurated.

A note on this clone: Its antigen is currently not known. No qualities accompany the bases; no much larger clone lies one base away.

The germline V gene gives CDR1 as SGHTA and CDR2 as FQGTGA. Trimming takes 9 bases off V and 0 bases off J; junction bases not matched to a gene: 6. The CDR3 numbers 15 residues from cysteine through phenylalanine. Just CDR3 DNA is preserved here, 45 bases in frame from base 1. Each collaborating institution followed its own protocols to collect whole blood in K2EDTA tubes. Collaborator samples were shipped for TCRbeta analysis as frozen whole blood, isolated PBMCs, or DNA extracted from either sample type. TCRbeta CDR3 regions were amplified from genomic DNA using the immunoSEQ Assay, a bias-controlled multiplex PCR. The authors' pipeline ran thus. Within the assay, amplification of reference gene primers was used to estimate how many nucleated cells each sample contained. To quantify the absolute abundance of each unique TCRbeta CDR3 rearrangement, sequence reads were collapsed and filtered. For each sample, productive Simpson clonality was calculated as the square root of Simpson's diversity index over productive rearrangements. TCRdb mirrors the immuneACCESS table, restricted to in-frame sequences. Some clones are absent from its copies; in checked studies, under half trace to an unresolved V gene, and the reason for the others is unknown. That table supplies the V and J calls and clone size; D and trimming were determined from the DNA. The sample has around 200,000 clones on record, 83% of them singletons. Clones ranked in the top ten supply roughly 2.5% of the sample.

Sequenced: peripheral blood. Rearrangement joined TRBV7-3 to TRBJ2-3; 10 central nucleotides agree with TRBD2. This clonotype originated in a woman in her thirties or forties with active or convalescent COVID-19. This receptor carries the CDR3 CASSSGGLSTDTQYF. The sequenced DNA: TGTGCCAGTTCTAGCGGGGGACTAAGCACAGATACGCAGTATTTT. Reference TRBV7-3 and TRBJ2-3 genes cover what lies past the CDR3, so the full variable domain is GAGVSQTPSNKVTEKGKYVELRCDPISGHTALYWYRQSLGQGPEFLIYFQGTGAADDSGLPNDRFFAVRPEGSVSTLKIQRTERGDSAVYLCASSSGGLSTDTQYFGPGTRLTVL.